A selection of T cell receptor beta chains follows, all from one sample in a study of T-cell reconstitution after alpha-beta-depleted transplantation in children. TCRdb recomputed calls from the PCR reads with MiXCR, one row per CDR3 protein. The top ten clones hold around 3% of a sample with about 240,000 distinct CDR3 sequences, about 12% of them seen once. The starting material was PBMCs from the stem cell graft donor, obtained from the stem cell graft. These TCRs come from a human donor who donated a stem cell graft to a child with acute lymphoblastic leukemia. CDR3s include the opening cysteine and the closing phenylalanine or tryptophan. Fields, in order: clone size, J gene, V gene, D gene, CDR3 protein, CDR3 DNA. A D gene is named only where the DNA matches it firmly. Part of the rows lack a size; the others show once, few, many or a class for expanded clones.

many	TRBJ2-7	TRBV28	.	CASTSGQSYEQYF	TGTGCCAGCACCTCCGGACAGTCCTACGAGCAGTACTTC
few	TRBJ1-2	TRBV27	.	CASSFGTYGYGYTF	TGTGCCAGCAGTTTCGGGACATACGGCTATGGCTACACCTTC
.	TRBJ2-7	TRBV7-2	.	CASSSQGLGEQYF	TGTGCCAGCAGCTCGCAGGGGCTGGGGGAGCAGTACTTC
many	TRBJ1-1	TRBV27	.	CASSFGGSHSEAFF	TGTGCCAGCAGTTTTGGGGGGTCCCATTCTGAAGCTTTCTTT
many	TRBJ1-6	TRBV12-3/TRBV12-4	.	CASSFNTGMRNSPLHF	TGTGCCAGCAGTTTCAATACAGGGATGCGGAATTCACCCCTCCACTTT
many	TRBJ2-7	TRBV4-3	.	CASSQVRGSYEQYF	TGCGCCAGCAGCCAAGTAAGGGGCTCCTACGAGCAGTACTTC
.	TRBJ1-5	TRBV30	.	CAWSVQGHQPQHF	TGTGCCTGGAGTGTACAGGGCCATCAGCCCCAGCATTTT
many	TRBJ1-3	TRBV6-5	.	CASSRAGDTIYF	TGTGCCAGCAGTCGGGCCGGAGACACCATATATTTT
many	TRBJ2-4	TRBV28	TRBD2	CASFGQSGGTKNIQYF	TGTGCCAGCTTTGGTCAAAGCGGGGGCACAAAAAACATTCAGTACTTC
many	TRBJ2-5	TRBV6-1	.	CASGANGAGETQYF	TGTGCCAGCGGCGCCAACGGTGCAGGGGAGACCCAGTACTTC
many	TRBJ2-4	TRBV7-2	.	CASSQGSGAKNIQYF	TGTGCCAGCAGCCAAGGGAGTGGAGCCAAAAACATTCAGTACTTC
many	TRBJ1-5	TRBV3-1	.	CASSQEGYNQPQHF	TGTGCCAGCAGCCAAGAAGGGTACAATCAGCCCCAGCATTTT
few	TRBJ1-3	TRBV6-5	.	CASTNRDTIYF	TGTGCCAGCACCAACCGGGACACCATATATTTT
many	TRBJ1-1	TRBV6-5	TRBD1	CASSYGQGATEAFF	TGTGCCAGCAGTTACGGACAGGGGGCCACTGAAGCTTTCTTT
many	TRBJ1-5	TRBV6-1	.	CASSRSGERPQHF	TGTGCCAGCAGCCGTTCCGGGGAACGGCCCCAGCATTTT
many	TRBJ2-1	TRBV6-2/TRBV6-3	.	CASSYSTVTDGLYNEQFF	TGTGCCAGCAGTTACTCGACGGTAACGGACGGACTCTACAATGAGCAGTTCTTC